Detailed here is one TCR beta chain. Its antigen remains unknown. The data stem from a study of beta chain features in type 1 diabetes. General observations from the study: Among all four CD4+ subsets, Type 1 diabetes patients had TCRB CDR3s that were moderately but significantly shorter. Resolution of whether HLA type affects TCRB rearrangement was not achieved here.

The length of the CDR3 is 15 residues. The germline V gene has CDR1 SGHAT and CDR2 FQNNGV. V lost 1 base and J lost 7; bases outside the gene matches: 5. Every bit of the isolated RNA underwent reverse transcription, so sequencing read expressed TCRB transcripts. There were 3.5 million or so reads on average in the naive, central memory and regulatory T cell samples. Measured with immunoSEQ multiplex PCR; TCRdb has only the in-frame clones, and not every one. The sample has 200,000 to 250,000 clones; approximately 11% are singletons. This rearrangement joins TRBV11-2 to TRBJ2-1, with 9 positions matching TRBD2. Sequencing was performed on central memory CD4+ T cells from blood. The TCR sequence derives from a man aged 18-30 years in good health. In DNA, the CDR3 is TGTGCCAGCAGCTTAGGCAGCGGGAGGAGGAATGAGCAGTTCTTC. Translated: CASSLGSGRRNEQFF.